Listed below are T cell receptor beta chains from one sample, sequenced in a study. TCRdb reprocessed the 5' RACE reads with MiXCR, giving one entry per CDR3 protein. Here the sample spans around 50,000 distinct CDR3 sequences, approximately 26% being singletons. The specimen sequenced was tumor-infiltrating Tregs sorted from the breast tumor. The source is a female donor with breast cancer. Each CDR3 is given with its conserved first and last residue. A D gene is named only where the DNA matches it firmly. Rows give clone size only sometimes, using once, few, many, or a class for an expanded clone.

V: TRBV5-1; D: .; size: many; J: TRBJ2-1; DNA: TGCGCCAGCAGCGTGGGACCGGACAGCAACAATGAGCAGTTCTTC; CDR3: CASSVGPDSNNEQFF
V: TRBV7-2; D: TRBD1; size: .; J: TRBJ2-3; DNA: TGTGCCGGCAGCTTATACCGACAGGGGGGCGATACGCAGTATTTT; CDR3: CAGSLYRQGGDTQYF
V: TRBV6-5; D: .; size: many; J: TRBJ2-3; DNA: TGTGCCAGCAGGCCCACCGCAGATACGCAGTATTTT; CDR3: CASRPTADTQYF
V: TRBV12-3/TRBV12-4; D: .; size: medium-sized; J: TRBJ1-1; DNA: TGTGCCAGCAGTGCCACCGGGACGGGGAACACTGAAGCTTTCTTT; CDR3: CASSATGTGNTEAFF
V: TRBV10-3; D: .; size: .; J: TRBJ2-3; DNA: TGTGCCATCAGTGTAGGCGGGGCGACAGATACGCAGTATTTT; CDR3: CAISVGGATDTQYF
V: TRBV6-1; D: TRBD1; size: .; J: TRBJ2-7; DNA: TGTGCCAGCAGGGGGACAGGCTCCTACGAGCAGTACTTC; CDR3: CASRGTGSYEQYF
V: TRBV29-1; D: .; size: many; J: TRBJ2-7; DNA: TGCAGCCTGAAGACCGGACCCTACGAGCAGTACTTC; CDR3: CSLKTGPYEQYF
V: TRBV5-1; D: TRBD1; size: many; J: TRBJ1-4; DNA: TGCGCCAGCAGCGAGGGACAGGGCGGCGAAAAACTGTTTTTT; CDR3: CASSEGQGGEKLFF
V: TRBV4-3; D: TRBD1; size: few; J: TRBJ1-6; DNA: TGCGCCAGCAGCCAAGATGGGACAGGTCATTCACCCCTCCACTTT; CDR3: CASSQDGTGHSPLHF
V: TRBV5-1; D: .; size: .; J: TRBJ2-1; DNA: TGCGCCAGCAGCTTGCAGGGCAGCCACAATGAGCAGTTCTTC; CDR3: CASSLQGSHNEQFF
V: TRBV6-5; D: TRBD2; size: .; J: TRBJ2-2; DNA: TGTGCCAGCACTTTGACTAGCGCTTACACCGGGGAGCTGTTTTTT; CDR3: CASTLTSAYTGELFF
V: TRBV11-2; D: .; size: many; J: TRBJ1-1; DNA: TGTGCCAGCAGCTTAGGGCCCGGAAAGGAAGCTTTCTTT; CDR3: CASSLGPGKEAFF
V: TRBV6-1; D: .; size: few; J: TRBJ2-7; DNA: TGTGCCAGCAATCAAGCAGGTTACGAGCAGTACTTC; CDR3: CASNQAGYEQYF
V: TRBV11-2; D: .; size: few; J: TRBJ1-2; DNA: TGTGCCAGCAGCTTAGACGGAGGTGGCTACACCTTC; CDR3: CASSLDGGGYTF
V: TRBV6-2/TRBV6-3; D: .; size: .; J: TRBJ2-4; DNA: TGTGCCAGCAGTTACGAGGCGCGCCGGGTTACTTCTGAGCTAGCCAAAAACATTCAGTACTTC; CDR3: CASSYEARRVTSELAKNIQYF
V: TRBV4-1; D: TRBD1; size: .; J: TRBJ2-2; DNA: TGCGCCAGCAGCCAAGAGGGACAGCTGAACACCGGGGAGCTGTTTTTT; CDR3: CASSQEGQLNTGELFF
V: TRBV7-2; D: .; size: .; J: TRBJ2-1; DNA: TGTGCCAGCACCTTGGGAGGACGAAAGGGAGCGGACAATGAGCAGTTCTTC; CDR3: CASTLGGRKGADNEQFF
V: TRBV29-1; D: .; size: many; J: TRBJ2-3; DNA: TGCAGCGCCGGGATGGGCACAGATACGCAGTATTTT; CDR3: CSAGMGTDTQYF
V: TRBV25-1; D: TRBD1; size: .; J: TRBJ1-1; DNA: TGTGCCAGCAGTGAACCGGGACAGGCGAACACTGAAGCTTTCTTT; CDR3: CASSEPGQANTEAFF
V: TRBV7-7; D: .; size: .; J: TRBJ2-2; DNA: TGTGCTAGCAGCTTACAGTCCGGGGAGCTGTTTTTT; CDR3: CASSLQSGELFF
V: TRBV6-1; D: .; size: .; J: TRBJ1-6; DNA: TGTGCCAGCAGTGGCGAGGATAATTCACCCCTCCACTTT; CDR3: CASSGEDNSPLHF
V: TRBV10-1; D: TRBD2; size: few; J: TRBJ2-3; DNA: TGCGCCAGCAGTGGCCGGCCCGTAGCGGGAGGGCCTGAAGATACGCAGTATTTT; CDR3: CASSGRPVAGGPEDTQYF
V: TRBV7-9; D: .; size: .; J: TRBJ2-1; DNA: TGTGCCAGCAGCTTATCGGGTAGATACAATGAGCAGTTCTTC; CDR3: CASSLSGRYNEQFF
V: TRBV2; D: .; size: many; J: TRBJ1-6; DNA: TGTGCCAGCAGTGTGGGTGATTCACCCCTCCACTTT; CDR3: CASSVGDSPLHF
V: TRBV11-2; D: .; size: .; J: TRBJ1-1; DNA: TGTGCCAGCAGCTTAATAAACACTGAAGCTCTCTTT; CDR3: CASSLINTEALF
V: TRBV6-1; D: TRBD1; size: .; J: TRBJ1-2; DNA: TGTGCCAGCAGTCCGGGACAGGCTCGTGTCTATGGCTACACCTTC; CDR3: CASSPGQARVYGYTF
V: TRBV7-2; D: TRBD1; size: few; J: TRBJ2-2; DNA: TGTGCCAGCAGCCAAGGGACAGGGTGGGGATTGAAGGAGCTGTTTTTT; CDR3: CASSQGTGWGLKELFF
V: TRBV25-1; D: .; size: .; J: TRBJ2-2; DNA: TGTGCCAGCAGTGAGCGAGACACCGGGGAGCTGTTTTTT; CDR3: CASSERDTGELFF
V: TRBV9; D: .; size: few; J: TRBJ1-2; DNA: TGTGCCAGCACTAGGCTAGGGGGCTACACCTTC; CDR3: CASTRLGGYTF
V: TRBV27; D: TRBD2; size: .; J: TRBJ2-7; DNA: TGTGCCAGCAGTTTTTTGACTAGCGGACGACCTTACTTC; CDR3: CASSFLTSGRPYF
V: TRBV6-1; D: .; size: .; J: TRBJ2-1; DNA: TGTGCCAGCAGTGAAGGACAGGTCTGGTTCTTC; CDR3: CASSEGQVWFF
V: TRBV9; D: .; size: .; J: TRBJ2-6; DNA: TGTGCCAGCAGCCCCACAGGTAGCTCTGGGGCCAACGTCCTGACTTTC; CDR3: CASSPTGSSGANVLTF
V: TRBV7-9; D: .; size: .; J: TRBJ1-2; DNA: TGTGCCAGCAGCCTCGCCTGGACCAAGGGTGGCTACACCTTC; CDR3: CASSLAWTKGGYTF
V: TRBV10-2; D: .; size: few; J: TRBJ2-3; DNA: TGCGCCAGCAGAGACCTGCGGACAGATACGCAGTATTTT; CDR3: CASRDLRTDTQYF
V: TRBV28; D: TRBD1; size: .; J: TRBJ1-2; DNA: TGTGCCAGCAGCCCACTGGGACAGGGGTATGGCTACACCTTC; CDR3: CASSPLGQGYGYTF
V: TRBV5-8; D: .; size: few; J: TRBJ2-2; DNA: TGTGCCAGCAGCTTGGCAGGGCACGCGAACACCGGGGAGCTGTTTTTT; CDR3: CASSLAGHANTGELFF
V: TRBV20-1; D: .; size: .; J: TRBJ1-4; DNA: TGCAGTGCTAGTGTAGGACCGGGTGAAAAACTGTTATTT; CDR3: CSASVGPGEKLLF